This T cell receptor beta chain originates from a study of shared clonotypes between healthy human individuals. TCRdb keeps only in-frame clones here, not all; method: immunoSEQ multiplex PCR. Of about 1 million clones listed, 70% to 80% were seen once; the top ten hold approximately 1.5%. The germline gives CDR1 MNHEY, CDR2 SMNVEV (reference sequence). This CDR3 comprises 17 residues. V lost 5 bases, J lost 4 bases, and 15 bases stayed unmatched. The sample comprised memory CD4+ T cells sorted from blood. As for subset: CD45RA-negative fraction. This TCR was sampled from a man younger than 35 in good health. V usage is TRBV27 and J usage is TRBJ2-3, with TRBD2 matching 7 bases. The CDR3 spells CASSKGYAERDADTQYF. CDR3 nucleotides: TGTGCCAGCAGTAAAGGTTATGCGGAGCGGGATGCAGATACGCAGTATTTT.